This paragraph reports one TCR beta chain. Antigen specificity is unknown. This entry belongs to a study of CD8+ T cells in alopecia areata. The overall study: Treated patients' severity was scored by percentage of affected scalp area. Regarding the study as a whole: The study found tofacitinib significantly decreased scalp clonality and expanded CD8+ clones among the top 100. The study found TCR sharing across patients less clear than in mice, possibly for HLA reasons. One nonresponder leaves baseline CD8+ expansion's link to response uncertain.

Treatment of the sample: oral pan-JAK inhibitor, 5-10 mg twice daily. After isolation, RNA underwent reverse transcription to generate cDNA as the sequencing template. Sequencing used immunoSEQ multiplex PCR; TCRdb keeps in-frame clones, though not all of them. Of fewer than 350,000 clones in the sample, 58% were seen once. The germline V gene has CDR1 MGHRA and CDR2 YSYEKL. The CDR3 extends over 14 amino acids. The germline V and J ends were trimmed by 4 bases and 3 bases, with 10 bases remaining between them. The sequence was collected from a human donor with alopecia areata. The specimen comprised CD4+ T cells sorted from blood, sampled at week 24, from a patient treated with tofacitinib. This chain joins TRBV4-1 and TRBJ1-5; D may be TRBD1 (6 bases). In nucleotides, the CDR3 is TGCGCCAGCAGCCCGACAGGTGACAATCAGCCCCAGCATTTT. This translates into CASSPTGDNQPQHF.